These 2 T cell receptor beta chains originate from one sample sequenced in a study of shared clonotypes between healthy human individuals. TCRdb's table, derived via immunoSEQ multiplex PCR, lists solely in-frame clones and lacks some. The table lists about 1.1 million clones, approximately 80% of them singletons. Sequenced input: memory CD4+ T cells from PBMCs. Indicated subset: CD45RA-negative fraction. These receptors were obtained from a man aged 18 to 35 in good health. Some clones in this sample may be carry-over from other donors' samples.

The chain joins TRBV30 to TRBJ2-7; D not resolved. The CDR3 has 12 residues. With 4 bases removed from V and 2 bases from J, the gap between germline ends came to 9 bases. Germline V gene lookup returns CDR1 GTSNPN and CDR2 SVGIG (reference sequence). The CDR3 is CAWTGWTYEQYF. Written as DNA, the CDR3 is TGTGCCTGGACAGGTTGGACCTACGAGCAGTACTTC.

This rearrangement joins TRBV18 to TRBJ2-5; tentative D call: TRBD2 (7 bases). Germline values: CDR1 KGHSH, CDR2 LQKENI. V dropped 0 bases and J dropped 4 bases, with 15 bases sitting between them. The CDR3 has 16 amino acids. The CDR3 here is CASSPPELGGGETQYF. Written as DNA, the CDR3 is TGTGCCAGCTCACCACCGGAACTAGGGGGGGGAGAGACCCAGTACTTC.